The clone carrying this T cell receptor beta chain was found many times. The data were obtained in a study of beta chain features in type 1 diabetes. A sort by CD45RO/CCR7/CD25/CD127/CD95/CD27 yielded CD4+ naive, central memory, regulatory and stem cell-like memory cells. The authors reverse transcribed all of the isolated RNA, so sequencing captured expressed TCRB transcripts. Libraries were prepared by immunoSEQ multiplex PCR; TCRdb keeps only in-frame clonotypes and omits some of them. This table holds roughly 250,000 clones, over 7.5% found once. Sequenced sample: naive CD4+ T cells from blood. This clonotype originated in a woman aged 18-30 years in good health.

The CDR3 bases are TGTGCCTGGAGTGTATCCAGGGCTAGCACAGATACGCAGTATTTT. Its protein product is CAWSVSRASTDTQYF. The chain combines TRBV30 with TRBJ2-3; tentative D call: TRBD1 (5 bases). The CDR3 sequence is 15 residues long. Germline values: CDR1 GTSNPN, CDR2 SVGIG (reference sequence). V lost 0 bases and J 0 bases, leaving 10 bases between the germline ends. The complete variable domain, with remaining parts taken from reference TRBV30 and TRBJ2-3, reads SQTIHQWPATLVQPVGSPLSLECTVEGTSNPNLYWYRQAAGRGLQLLFYSVGIGQISSEVPQNLSASRPQDRQFILSSKKLLLSDSGFYLCAWSVSRASTDTQYFGPGTRLTVL.